Below are 21 T cell receptor beta chains sequenced from a single sample in a study of early T cells in non-severe SARS-CoV-2 infection. TCRdb analysed the 5' RACE reads with MiXCR anew, one entry per CDR3 protein. The sample holds 85,000 to 95,000 distinct CDR3 sequences, 16% seen once. The material was whole blood, obtained at baseline. The source of these receptors is an adult who was a healthcare worker with PCR-confirmed SARS-CoV-2 infection or an uninfected control (not recorded which).

This clonotype occurred a few times. The CDR3: CASSSQGTGANVLTF. CDR3 DNA sequence: TGTGCCAGCAGCTCGCAGGGAACTGGGGCCAACGTCCTGACTTTC. V and J are TRBV3-1 and TRBJ2-6; a possible D gene is TRBD1 (5 bases). The CDR3 runs to 15 residues. V was trimmed by 5 bases and J by 2 bases, leaving 10 bases between them. CDR1 is LGHDT, CDR2 YNNKEL, per germline (reference sequence). Full variable domain (remainder filled in from reference TRBV3-1 and TRBJ2-6): DTAVSQTPKYLVTQMGNDKSIKCEQNLGHDTMYWYKQDSKKFLKIMFSYNNKELIINETVPNRFSPKSPDKAHLNLHINSLELGDSAVYFCASSSQGTGANVLTFGAGSRLTVL.

This clonotype was picked up a small number of times. This chain uses TRBV7-2 with TRBJ2-1; 13 bases line up with TRBD2. With V trimmed by 5 bases and J by 7 bases, 5 bases remained unmatched. The germline CDR1 and CDR2 sequences are SGHTA and FQGNSA. The CDR3 runs 15 residues. The CDR3 loop reads CASSLGLAGSNEQFF. The CDR3 nucleotides are TGTGCCAGCAGCCTGGGACTAGCGGGATCAAATGAGCAGTTCTTC.

The chain has TRBV4-3 and TRBJ2-7; D call uncertain. The ends were cut back, 0 bases at V and 4 bases at J, with 7 bases in the middle. This CDR3 spans 13 amino acids. CDR1 is LGHNA and CDR2 is YSLEER in the germline V gene. The CDR3 bases are TGCGCCAGCAGCCAAGATATCCCGTACGAGCAGTACTTC. Its translation: CASSQDIPYEQYF.

Details on this clonotype: A single base separates this from a much larger clone, so it may be a read error. The chain carries TRBV12-3 or TRBV12-4 and TRBJ1-4, with D unresolved. V was trimmed by 5 bases and J by 9 bases, leaving 16 bases between them. This CDR3 spans 14 amino acids. This CDR3 reads CASSPWGLGKKLFF. CDR3 in DNA: TGTGCCAGCAGTCCCTGGGGTTTGGGTAAAAAACTGTTTTTT.

This clonotype was detected only a few times. This rearrangement joins TRBV7-2 to TRBJ2-1; D unresolved. The germline V gene encodes CDR1 SGHTA and CDR2 FQGNSA. With 5 bases removed from V and 0 bases from J, the gap between germline ends came to 11 bases. This CDR3 spans 15 amino acids. DNA of the CDR3: TGTGCCAGCAGCCTAAGCGCGAGCTCCTACAATGAGCAGTTCTTC. Translation: CASSLSASSYNEQFF.

The V call is TRBV15, the J call TRBJ2-3; D gene unclear. CDR3 length: 12 amino acids. Deletions cut 1 base from V and 5 bases from J, with 4 bases between. The germline gives CDR1 LNHNV, CDR2 YYDKDF (reference sequence). The CDR3 nucleotides are TGTGCCACCAGCAGAGTTGGAGATACGCAGTATTTT. It translates to CATSRVGDTQYF.

This clonotype was counted ten times or more. J is TRBJ2-7 and V is TRBV12-3 or TRBV12-4; unclear D gene. The germline V and J ends were trimmed by 5 bases and 9 bases, with 11 bases remaining between them. The CDR3 runs 11 residues. The CDR3 nucleotides read TGTGCCAGCAGTCCGAGGCAGCGGCAGTACTTC. It codes for CASSPRQRQYF.

The genes are TRBV9 and TRBJ1-1; D gene unclear. The V gene's germline CDR1 is SGDLS and CDR2 YYNGEE. The CDR3 has 14 residues. V was clipped by 0 bases and J by 5 bases, with 11 bases between them. The CDR3 reads CASSVESDPTEAFF. The DNA of the CDR3 is TGTGCCAGCAGCGTAGAATCCGACCCAACTGAAGCTTTCTTT.

The V gene is TRBV7-9, the J gene TRBJ2-2, with 9 bases that match TRBD2. V shed 2 bases, J shed 1 base, and the junction held 5 bases outside the gene matches. The CDR3 loop spans 17 amino acids. CDR1 is SEHNR, CDR2 FQNEAQ, per germline (reference sequence). DNA for the CDR3: TGTGCCAGCAGCTTATCACTAGCGGGCGAGAACACCGGGGAGCTGTTTTTT. It specifies CASSLSLAGENTGELFF.

This clonotype was counted a single time. The genes are TRBV5-4 and TRBJ2-5, with D uncertain. V lost 6 bases, J lost 5 bases, and 14 bases lay in between. This CDR3 region has 13 residues. Germline lookup yields CDR1 SGHNT and CDR2 YYREEE (reference sequence). The CDR3 loop is CASTGGPAETQYF. CDR3 coding DNA: TGTGCCAGCACTGGTGGGCCGGCGGAGACCCAGTACTTC.

For this clonotype: The germline gene is not matched at one end of the junction; a read error may be the cause. The chain employs TRBV18 and TRBJ2-7, with 7 bases identical to TRBD1. The CDR3 is 12 residues long. The V gene's germline CDR1 is KGHSH and CDR2 LQKENI. CDR3 coding DNA: TGCGCCAGCAGCCCAGGGGGATACGAGCAGTACTTC. It codes for CASSPGGYEQYF.

This rearrangement joins TRBV7-6 to TRBJ2-1; D may be TRBD2 (5 bases). The CDR3 has 16 amino acids. The ends were cut back, 0 bases at V and 4 bases at J, with 13 bases in the middle. Looked up from germline, CDR1 is SGHVS and CDR2 is FNYEAQ. In nucleotides, the CDR3 is TGTGCCAGCAGCTTAGCTCGGGGAGAGCAATACAATGAGCAGTTCTTC. Translating gives CASSLARGEQYNEQFF. The full variable domain, with the rest looked up from reference TRBV7-6 and TRBJ2-1, is GAGVSQSPRYKVTKRGQDVALRCDPISGHVSLYWYRQALGQGPEFLTYFNYEAQQDKSGLPNDRFSAERPEGSISTLTIQRTEQRDSAMYRCASSLARGEQYNEQFFGPGTRLTVL.

The V call is TRBV7-9, the J call TRBJ1-2, with D possibly TRBD1 on 5 matching bases. Looked up from germline, CDR1 is SEHNR and CDR2 is FQNEAQ (reference sequence). V was pared by 7 bases and J by 8 bases, with 11 bases between. There are 11 residues in the CDR3. The CDR3 loop reads CASMGRGGYTF. For the CDR3, the DNA is TGTGCCAGCATGGGGAGGGGAGGCTACACCTTC.

The chain employs TRBV27 and TRBJ2-3, with D uncertain. There are 15 residues in the CDR3. The V end lost 3 bases, the J end lost 0 bases, and 10 bases lay between the germline ends. Germline CDR1 and CDR2: MNHEY and SMNVEV (reference sequence). CDR3 nucleotide sequence: TGTGCCAGCAGTTTGCGGACGGAGAGCACAGATACGCAGTATTTT. It specifies CASSLRTESTDTQYF.

This clonotype was seen more than once but under ten times. This sequence joins TRBV28 and TRBJ2-3, with TRBD2 identical over 8 bases. The V gene's germline CDR1 is MDHEN and CDR2 SYDVKM. CDR3 length: 16 residues. With V trimmed by 7 bases and J by 2 bases, 11 bases remained unmatched. As DNA, the CDR3 is TGTGCCAGCACCATAGGGGTAGCGGGGCTCACAGATACGCAGTATTTT. Translation gives CASTIGVAGLTDTQYF.

This clonotype was recorded at least ten times. This chain links TRBV23-1 with TRBJ2-5, with D possibly being TRBD1 (6 bases). TRBV23-1 is an ORF; its function is uncertain. V dropped 8 bases and J dropped 5 bases, with 12 bases sitting between them. There are 12 residues in the CDR3. The CDR3 protein is CASESGAETQYF. The CDR3 DNA follows: TGCGCCAGCGAGTCAGGGGCCGAGACCCAGTACTTC.

Of note for this clonotype: Since a much larger clone is just one base distant, this may be a read error. The rearrangement links TRBV12-3 or TRBV12-4 to TRBJ2-2; TRBD1 or TRBD2 may be the D gene (8 bases each). The length of the CDR3 is 19 residues. V was pared by 4 bases and J by 10 bases, with 31 bases between. The CDR3, as DNA: TGTGCCAGCAGTTCACAGGGGGGGAAGGAGCGGGAGCCTGGCGCGGAGCTGTTTTTT. It encodes CASSSQGGKEREPGAELFF.

This clonotype was counted a few times. The chain employs TRBV4-1 and TRBJ2-7; no definite D call. CDR1 and CDR2 from the germline V gene are MGHRA and YSYEKL. The CDR3 totals 14 residues. V lost 4 bases to trimming and J lost 2 bases, with 12 bases between them. CDR3 bases: TGCGCCAGCAGCCCCCCCCTGCCACCCTACGAGCAGTACTTC. This translates into CASSPPLPPYEQYF.

The chain carries TRBV3-1 and TRBJ2-1; D not certain. This CDR3 is built from 13 residues. V was shortened by 3 bases and J by 13 bases, with 16 bases between the two germline ends. Germline V CDR1 and CDR2: LGHDT, YNNKEL (reference sequence). The CDR3 loop is CASSQQLTSIQFF. The CDR3 DNA follows: TGTGCCAGCAGCCAGCAGCTGACAAGTATCCAGTTCTTC.

The chain is built from TRBV20-1 and TRBJ2-1; a possible D gene is TRBD1 (6 bases). The CDR3 runs to 13 residues. Germline-derived CDR1 and CDR2 are DFQATT and SNEGSKA (reference sequence). With 2 bases removed from V and 5 bases from J, the gap between germline ends came to 10 bases. CDR3 region: CSARRQVNNEQFF. CDR3 nucleotides: TGCAGTGCTAGAAGACAGGTAAACAATGAGCAGTTCTTC.

This clonotype was recorded a few times. The V and J genes are TRBV5-4 and TRBJ2-5, with 12 bases that match TRBD2. The CDR3 contains 14 residues. Trimming took 4 bases from V and 9 from J; bases not matched to a gene: 7. CDR1 and CDR2 (germline): SGHNT, YYREEE (reference sequence). The CDR3 DNA is TGTGCCAGCAGCCCGGGACTAGCGGGCCCCGCCCAGTACTTC. Amino acids: CASSPGLAGPAQYF.